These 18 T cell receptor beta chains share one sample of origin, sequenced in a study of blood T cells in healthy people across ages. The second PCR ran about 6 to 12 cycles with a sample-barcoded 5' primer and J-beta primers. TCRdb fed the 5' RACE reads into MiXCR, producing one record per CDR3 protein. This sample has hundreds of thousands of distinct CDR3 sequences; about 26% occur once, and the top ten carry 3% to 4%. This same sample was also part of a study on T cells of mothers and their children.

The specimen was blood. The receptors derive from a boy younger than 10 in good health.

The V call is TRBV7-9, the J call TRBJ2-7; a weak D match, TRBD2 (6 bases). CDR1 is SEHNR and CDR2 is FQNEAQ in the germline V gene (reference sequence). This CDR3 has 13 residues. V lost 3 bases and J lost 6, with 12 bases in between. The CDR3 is CASSFGGLGEQYF. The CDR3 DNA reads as TGTGCCAGCAGCTTCGGGGGTTTAGGCGAGCAGTACTTC.

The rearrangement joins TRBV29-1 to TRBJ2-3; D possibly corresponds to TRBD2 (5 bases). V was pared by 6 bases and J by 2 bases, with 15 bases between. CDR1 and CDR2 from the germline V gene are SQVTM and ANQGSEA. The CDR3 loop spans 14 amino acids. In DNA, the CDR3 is TGCAGCGTAGCACTAGGTTCACTCACAGATACGCAGTATTTT. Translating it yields CSVALGSLTDTQYF.

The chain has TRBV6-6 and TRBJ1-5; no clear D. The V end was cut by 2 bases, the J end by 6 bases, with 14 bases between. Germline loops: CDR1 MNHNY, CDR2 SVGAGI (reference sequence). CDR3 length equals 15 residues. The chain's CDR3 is CASSYRGFYSQPQHF. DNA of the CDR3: TGTGCCAGCAGTTACCGGGGTTTCTATAGTCAGCCCCAGCATTTT.

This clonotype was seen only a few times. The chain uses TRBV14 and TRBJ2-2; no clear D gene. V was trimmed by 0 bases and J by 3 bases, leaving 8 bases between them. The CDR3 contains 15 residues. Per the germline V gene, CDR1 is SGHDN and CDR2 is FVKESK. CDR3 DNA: TGTGCCAGCAGCCAAGACCTCGGGTACACCGGGGAGCTGTTTTTT. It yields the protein CASSQDLGYTGELFF. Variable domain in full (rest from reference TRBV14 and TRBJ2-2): EAGVTQFPSHSVIEKGQTVTLRCDPISGHDNLYWYRRVMGKEIKFLLHFVKESKQDESGMPNNRFLAERTGGTYSTLKVQPAELEDSGVYFCASSQDLGYTGELFFGEGSRLTVL.

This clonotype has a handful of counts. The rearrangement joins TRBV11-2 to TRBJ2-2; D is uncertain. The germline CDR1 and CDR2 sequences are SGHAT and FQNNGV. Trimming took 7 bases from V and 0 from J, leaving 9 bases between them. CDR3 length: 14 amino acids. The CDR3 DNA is TGTGCCAGCAAGGCCCCCTCGAACACCGGGGAGCTGTTTTTT. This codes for CASKAPSNTGELFF.

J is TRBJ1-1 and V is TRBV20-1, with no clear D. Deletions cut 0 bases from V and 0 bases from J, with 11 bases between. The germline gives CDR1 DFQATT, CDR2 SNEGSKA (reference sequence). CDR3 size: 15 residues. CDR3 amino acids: CSARDRVGLNTEAFF. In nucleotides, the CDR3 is TGCAGTGCTAGAGATAGGGTCGGTTTGAACACTGAAGCTTTCTTT.

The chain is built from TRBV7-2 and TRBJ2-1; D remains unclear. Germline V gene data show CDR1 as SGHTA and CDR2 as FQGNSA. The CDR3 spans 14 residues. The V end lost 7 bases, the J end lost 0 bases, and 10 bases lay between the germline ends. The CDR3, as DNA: TGTGCCAGCACGACTGTGAGCTCCTACAATGAGCAGTTCTTC. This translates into CASTTVSSYNEQFF.

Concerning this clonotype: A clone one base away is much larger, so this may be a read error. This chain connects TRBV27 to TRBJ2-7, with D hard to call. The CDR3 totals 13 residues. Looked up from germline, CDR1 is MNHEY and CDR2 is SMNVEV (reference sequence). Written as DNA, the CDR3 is TGTGCCAGCAGTTCAGGACCAACCTACGAGCAGTGCTTC. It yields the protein CASSSGPTYEQCF.

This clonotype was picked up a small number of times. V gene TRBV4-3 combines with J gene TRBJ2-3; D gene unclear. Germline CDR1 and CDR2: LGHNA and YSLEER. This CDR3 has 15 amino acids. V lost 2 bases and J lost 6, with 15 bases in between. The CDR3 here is CASSQRVVALDTQYF. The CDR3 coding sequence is TGCGCCAGCAGCCAAAGGGTAGTGGCTCTGGATACGCAGTATTTT.

The CDR3 spells CASSLTTVNTEAFF. The CDR3 DNA reads TGCGCCAGCAGCCTGACGACAGTGAACACTGAAGCTTTCTTT. The gene calls are TRBV5-1 and TRBJ1-1; TRBD1 is a possible D gene (5 bases). The germline V and J ends were trimmed by 4 bases and 0 bases, with 10 bases remaining between them. The CDR3 consists of 14 residues. The germline gives CDR1 SGHRS, CDR2 YFSETQ.

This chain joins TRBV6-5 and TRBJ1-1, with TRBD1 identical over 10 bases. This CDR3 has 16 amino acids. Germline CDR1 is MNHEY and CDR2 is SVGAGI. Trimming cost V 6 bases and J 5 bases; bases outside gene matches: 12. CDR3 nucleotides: TGTGCCAGCAGGAGAAACCCCGGGACAGGGGAGACTGAAGCTTTCTTT. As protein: CASRRNPGTGETEAFF.

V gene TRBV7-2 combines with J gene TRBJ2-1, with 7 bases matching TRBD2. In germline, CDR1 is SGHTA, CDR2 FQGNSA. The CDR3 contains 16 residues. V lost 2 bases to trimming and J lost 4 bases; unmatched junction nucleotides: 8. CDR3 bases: TGTGCCAGCAGCTTATCGGCGGGGGTCGGGTACAATGAGCAGTTCTTC. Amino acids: CASSLSAGVGYNEQFF.

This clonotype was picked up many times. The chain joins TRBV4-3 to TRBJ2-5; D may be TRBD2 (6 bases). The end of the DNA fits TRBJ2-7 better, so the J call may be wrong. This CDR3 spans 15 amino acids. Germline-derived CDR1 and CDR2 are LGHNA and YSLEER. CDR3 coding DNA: TGCGCCAGCAGCCAATTGACAGCGGGCATACCCGAGCAGTACTTC. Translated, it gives CASSQLTAGIPEQYF.

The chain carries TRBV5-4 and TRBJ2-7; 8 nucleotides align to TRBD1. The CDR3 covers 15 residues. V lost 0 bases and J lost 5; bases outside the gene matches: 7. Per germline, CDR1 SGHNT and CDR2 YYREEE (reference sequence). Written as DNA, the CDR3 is TGTGCCAGCAGCTTGGATGCGACAGGGGCAAACGAGCAGTACTTC. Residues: CASSLDATGANEQYF.

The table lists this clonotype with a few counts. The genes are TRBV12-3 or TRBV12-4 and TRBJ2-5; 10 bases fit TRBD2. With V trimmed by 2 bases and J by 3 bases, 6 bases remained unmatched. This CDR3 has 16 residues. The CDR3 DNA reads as TGTGCCAGCAGTTTAAACTTAGCGGGAGGCAAAGAGACCCAGTACTTC. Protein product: CASSLNLAGGKETQYF.

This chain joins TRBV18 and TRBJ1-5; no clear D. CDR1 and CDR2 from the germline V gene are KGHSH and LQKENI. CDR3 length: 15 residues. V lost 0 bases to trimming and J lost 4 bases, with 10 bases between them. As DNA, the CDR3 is TGTGCCAGCTCACCACCGGGAACAATTAATCAGCCCCAGCATTTT. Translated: CASSPPGTINQPQHF.

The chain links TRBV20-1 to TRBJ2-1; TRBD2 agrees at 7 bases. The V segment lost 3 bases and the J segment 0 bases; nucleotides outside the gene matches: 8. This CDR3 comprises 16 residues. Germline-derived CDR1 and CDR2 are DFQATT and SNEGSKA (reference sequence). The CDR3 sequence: CSARETSYFSYNEQFF. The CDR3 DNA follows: TGCAGTGCTAGGGAGACTAGCTATTTCTCCTACAATGAGCAGTTCTTC.

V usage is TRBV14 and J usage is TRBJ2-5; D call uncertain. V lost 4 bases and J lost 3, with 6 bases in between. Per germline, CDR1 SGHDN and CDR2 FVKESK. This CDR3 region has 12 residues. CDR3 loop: CASSRQEETQYF. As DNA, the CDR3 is TGTGCCAGCAGCCGCCAGGAAGAGACCCAGTACTTC. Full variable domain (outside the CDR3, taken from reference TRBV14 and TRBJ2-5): EAGVTQFPSHSVIEKGQTVTLRCDPISGHDNLYWYRRVMGKEIKFLLHFVKESKQDESGMPNNRFLAERTGGTYSTLKVQPAELEDSGVYFCASSRQEETQYFGPGTRLLVL.